Shown below are 32 T cell receptor beta chains from a single sample sequenced in a study of shared clonotypes between healthy human individuals. Measured with immunoSEQ multiplex PCR; TCRdb has only the in-frame clones, and not every one. The sample consists of approximately 980,000 clones, over 60% of them appearing once. Source material: memory CD4+ T cells sorted from blood. Described subset: CD45RA-negative fraction. These receptors were obtained from a man between 18 and 29 years old in good health.

Comments on this clone: One end of the junction does not line up with germline, which may come from a read error. The chain uses TRBV11-2 and TRBJ2-7; TRBD2 matches 7 bases. CDR1 is SGHAT, CDR2 FQNNGV, per germline. This CDR3 is built from 16 residues. The CDR3 reads CAGSSLLAPPSYEQYF. The CDR3 nucleotides are TGTGCCGGCAGCTCGCTACTAGCGCCCCCCTCCTACGAGCAGTACTTC.

The genes are TRBV28 and TRBJ2-1; D perhaps matches TRBD2 (6 bases). Germline lookup yields CDR1 MDHEN and CDR2 SYDVKM. V was shortened by 7 bases and J by 4 bases, with 14 bases between the two germline ends. The CDR3 covers 14 residues. The CDR3 DNA sequence: TGTGCCAGCACCGGAGGAGGGGCATACAATGAGCAGTTCTTC. Residues: CASTGGGAYNEQFF.

This sequence joins TRBV7-6 and TRBJ2-1; TRBD2 is a possible D gene (6 bases). Germline loops: CDR1 SGHVS, CDR2 FNYEAQ. The CDR3 covers 16 residues. Trimming took 6 bases from V and 0 from J, leaving 15 bases between them. CDR3 sequence: CASRLRDSSSYNEQFF. The DNA for the CDR3 is TGTGCCAGCAGACTACGGGACTCGAGCTCCTACAATGAGCAGTTCTTC.

This chain connects TRBV6-1 to TRBJ1-6; D is perhaps TRBD1 (5 bases). CDR3 length: 12 residues. The germline V gene encodes CDR1 MNHNS and CDR2 SASEGT. The germline V and J ends were trimmed by 3 bases and 9 bases, with 6 bases remaining between them. The CDR3 coding sequence is TGTGCCAGCAGTGACCAGGGTTCACCCCTCCACTTT. The encoded protein is CASSDQGSPLHF.

A word on this clone: Other DNA sequences from this sample encode an identical CDR3 as well. V and J are TRBV2 and TRBJ2-7; possible D gene TRBD2, 6 bases. Trimming shortened V by 6 bases and J by 4 bases, and 10 bases separated the two germline ends. Per the germline V gene, CDR1 is SNHLY and CDR2 is FYNNEI. There are 12 residues in the CDR3. CDR3 protein: CASSLGGYEQYF. In DNA form, the CDR3 reads TGTGCCAGCAGCCTCGGGGGATACGAGCAGTACTTC. The full variable domain, in which reference TRBV2 and TRBJ2-7 provide the parts outside the CDR3, is EPEVTQTPSHQVTQMGQEVILRCVPISNHLYFYWYRQILGQKVEFLVSFYNNEISEKSEIFDDQFSVERPDGSNFTLKIRSTKLEDSAMYFCASSLGGYEQYFGPGTRLTVT.

This clone was observed a few times. The same CDR3 is also encoded by other DNA sequences in this sample. The gene calls are TRBV5-1 and TRBJ2-5; D unresolved. CDR3 length: 14 residues. Trimming removed 2 bases at V and 1 base at J, with 9 bases between. Germline CDR1 SGHRS, CDR2 YFSETQ. The CDR3 sequence is CASSFGLLQETQYF. CDR3 sequence (DNA): TGCGCCAGCAGCTTTGGGCTACTCCAAGAGACCCAGTACTTC.

This chain connects TRBV4-2 to TRBJ2-5, with D possibly being TRBD1 or TRBD2 (5 bases each). Trimming removed 4 bases at V and 2 bases at J, with 14 bases between. The CDR3 extends over 15 amino acids. The germline V gene encodes CDR1 LGHNA and CDR2 YNFKEQ. The DNA of the CDR3 is TGTGCCAGCAGCCGGGGGACGGATATACAAGAGACCCAGTACTTC. This translates into CASSRGTDIQETQYF.

This clone was seen a handful of times. The genes are TRBV6-5 and TRBJ1-6, with 9 bases identical to TRBD1. This CDR3 region has 15 residues. CDR1 and CDR2 from the germline V gene are MNHEY and SVGAGI. Trimming cost V 2 bases and J 10 bases; bases outside gene matches: 6. The CDR3 loop reads CASSYGDRDYSPLHF. The CDR3 DNA reads TGTGCCAGCAGTTACGGGGACAGGGATTACTCACCCCTCCACTTT.

The chain links TRBV4-3 to TRBJ2-3, with 11 bases that match TRBD2. Germline V gene lookup returns CDR1 LGHNA and CDR2 YSLEER. The trim removed 0 bases at V and 6 bases at J, leaving 5 bases unmatched. The CDR3 loop spans 16 amino acids. The CDR3 bases are TGCGCCAGCAGCCAAGAAACTAGCGGGAGAGGGGATACGCAGTATTTT. It specifies CASSQETSGRGDTQYF.

The chain carries TRBV30 and TRBJ2-7; 7 bases are shared with TRBD2. The CDR3 sequence is 12 residues long. J was trimmed by 5 bases and V by 1 base; bases with no gene match: 2. The germline gives CDR1 GTSNPN, CDR2 SVGIG (reference sequence). The CDR3 DNA follows: TGTGCCTGGAGTGCCACTAGCGACGAGCAGTACTTC. Protein sequence: CAWSATSDEQYF.

The table lists this clone with a few counts. Other DNA sequences in this specimen translate into the identical CDR3. This sequence joins TRBV7-2 and TRBJ1-5; D unclear. Trimming took off 2 bases at V and 3 bases at J, with 2 bases between the two ends. Germline V CDR1 and CDR2: SGHTA, FQGNSA. The CDR3 has 12 residues. The DNA of the CDR3 is TGTGCCAGCAGCTTATACAATCAGCCCCAGCATTTT. This gives the protein CASSLYNQPQHF.

Concerning this clone: One junction end does not reproduce the germline sequence, and a read error may be involved. The J gene is TRBJ1-2, the V gene TRBV4-3; tentatively, D is TRBD1 (5 bases). The length of the CDR3 is 14 residues. Germline values: CDR1 LGHNA, CDR2 YSLEER. The CDR3 protein is CVSSQDTGLPNYTF. The CDR3 DNA reads as TGCGTCAGCAGCCAAGATACGGGACTTCCTAATTACACCTTC.

V is TRBV9 and J is TRBJ1-2, with 9 bases identical to TRBD1. The CDR3 has 15 amino acids. Unmatched junction bases numbered 8, after V lost 3 bases and J lost 5 bases. The germline V gene has CDR1 SGDLS and CDR2 YYNGEE. In DNA, the CDR3 is TGTGCCAGCAGCGCCCAAGGGGGACAGGGTTATGGCTACACCTTC. Protein product: CASSAQGGQGYGYTF.

The rearrangement uses TRBV11-2 and TRBJ1-6; 7 nucleotides line up with TRBD1. The CDR3 is 16 residues long. V was clipped by 3 bases and J by 5 bases; unmatched bases: 7. In germline, CDR1 is SGHAT, CDR2 FQNNGV. The CDR3 nucleotides read TGTGCCAGCAGCTTCCCACCGACAGGGAATAATTCACCCCTCCACTTT. Its translation: CASSFPPTGNNSPLHF.

This clone appeared once. The gene calls are TRBV9 and TRBJ2-3; D remains unclear. CDR3 length: 11 amino acids. V was pared by 3 bases and J by 3 bases, with 2 bases between. Germline CDR1 SGDLS, CDR2 YYNGEE. The CDR3, as DNA: TGTGCCAGCAGCGCGACAGATACGCAGTATTTT. As protein: CASSATDTQYF.

In its sample, this clone was seen once. The sample has other DNA sequences that encode this CDR3 too. The V call is TRBV7-2, the J call TRBJ2-3; 11 bases agree with TRBD2. This CDR3 comprises 16 residues. Germline trimming cut 0 bases from V and 3 bases from J; bases unmatched to any gene: 2. Germline-derived CDR1 and CDR2 are SGHTA and FQGNSA. The CDR3: CASSLALAGGTDTQYF. The CDR3 region has the DNA TGTGCCAGCAGCTTAGCCCTAGCGGGAGGAACAGATACGCAGTATTTT.

This clone was detected a few times. The chain links TRBV14 to TRBJ1-1; D is undetermined. Per germline, CDR1 SGHDN and CDR2 FVKESK. The CDR3 length is 15 residues. V lost 3 bases and J 0 bases, leaving 11 bases between the germline ends. The CDR3 DNA reads as TGTGCCAGCAGCCAGGAATATAGTATGAACACTGAAGCTTTCTTT. Translating gives CASSQEYSMNTEAFF.

V usage is TRBV4-1 and J usage is TRBJ2-7, with D perhaps matching TRBD1 (5 bases). The CDR3 contains 15 residues. Germline V gene data show CDR1 as MGHRA and CDR2 as YSYEKL. V lost 0 bases, J lost 3 bases, and 12 bases lay in between. The DNA for the CDR3 is TGCGCCAGCAGCCAAGATTCAGGGCGGTTCTACGAGCAGTACTTC. It codes for CASSQDSGRFYEQYF.

As DNA, the CDR3 is TGCGCCAGCAGCCTAGGACTAGCGATCGGGGAGCTGTTTTTT. This codes for CASSLGLAIGELFF. The rearrangement joins TRBV5-1 to TRBJ2-2; 9 bases are a match to TRBD2. Germline lookup yields CDR1 SGHRS and CDR2 YFSETQ. Trimming removed 4 bases from V and 7 bases from J; junction bases left unmatched: 5. The CDR3 extends over 14 amino acids.

The chain carries TRBV9 and TRBJ2-1; 7 bases are a match to TRBD2. Germline V CDR1 and CDR2: SGDLS, YYNGEE. V trimming: 6 bases; J trimming: 6 bases; junction bases outside the gene matches: 6. This CDR3 contains 13 residues. DNA of the CDR3: TGTGCCAGCAACTCAGGCGGGGGCAATGAGCAGTTCTTC. Residues: CASNSGGGNEQFF.

The chain uses TRBV11-2 and TRBJ2-7; D may be TRBD2 (7 bases). The length of the CDR3 is 14 residues. V lost 5 bases, J lost 1 base, and 12 bases lay in between. Germline V gene lookup returns CDR1 SGHAT and CDR2 FQNNGV. The CDR3 nucleotides are TGTGCCAGCAGCCCCGGGGGGCTGTCCTACGAGCAGTACTTC. Its protein is CASSPGGLSYEQYF.

The chain joins TRBV19 to TRBJ2-5; 7 positions match TRBD1. Germline lookup yields CDR1 LNHDA and CDR2 SQIVND (reference sequence). CDR3 size: 15 residues. The ends lost 6 bases at V and 5 bases at J; junction bases unmatched: 12. CDR3: CASSTSTGVRETQYF. CDR3 DNA: TGTGCCAGTAGCACCTCCACAGGGGTACGGGAGACCCAGTACTTC. Full variable domain (rest looked up from reference TRBV19 and TRBJ2-5): DGGITQSPKYLFRKEGQNVTLSCEQNLNHDAMYWYRQDPGQGLRLIYYSQIVNDFQKGDIAEGYSVSREKKESFPLTVTSAQKNPTAFYLCASSTSTGVRETQYFGPGTRLLVL.

The rearrangement links TRBV6-5 to TRBJ1-1; no reliable D call. CDR1 is MNHEY, CDR2 SVGAGI, per germline. V gave up 5 bases and J gave up 1 base, with 5 bases separating them. CDR3 size: 12 residues. The CDR3 coding sequence is TGTGCCAGCAGTGCCCAGAACACTGAAGCTTTCTTT. Translation gives CASSAQNTEAFF.

The rearrangement links TRBV5-1 to TRBJ1-4; 7 bases line up with TRBD1. Trimming took 5 bases from V and 0 from J; bases not matched to a gene: 10. The germline CDR1 and CDR2 sequences are SGHRS and YFSETQ. The CDR3 is 17 residues long. CDR3 nucleotides: TGCGCCAGCAGAGCGGGACAGTACCTTGCAACTAATGAAAAACTGTTTTTT. Residues: CASRAGQYLATNEKLFF.

This chain joins TRBV18 and TRBJ1-5; D call uncertain. Trimming removed 3 bases from V and 10 bases from J, with 16 bases in between. The V gene's germline CDR1 is KGHSH and CDR2 LQKENI. This CDR3 contains 14 residues. CDR3 region: CASSPSTGGNPQHF. The CDR3 DNA reads as TGTGCCAGCTCACCGAGTACGGGCGGGAATCCCCAGCATTTT.

The chain has TRBV5-8 and TRBJ1-5; no definite D call. V gave up 3 bases and J gave up 6 bases, with 16 bases separating them. The CDR3 loop spans 15 amino acids. From germline, CDR1 is SGHTS and CDR2 YDEGEE. The CDR3 DNA sequence: TGTGCCAGCAGCTCGGATGGGCGGACCGTTCAGCCCCAGCATTTT. This codes for CASSSDGRTVQPQHF.

The J gene is TRBJ2-2, the V gene TRBV7-9; D may be TRBD1 (6 bases). Germline-derived CDR1 and CDR2 are SEHNR and FQNEAQ (reference sequence). The V gene lost 4 bases and the J gene lost 5 bases, with 11 bases spanning the gap. The CDR3 sequence is 14 residues long. Here the CDR3 reads CASSWQGPTGELFF. Here the CDR3 DNA reads TGTGCCAGCAGCTGGCAGGGGCCAACCGGGGAGCTGTTTTTT.

J is TRBJ2-1 and V is TRBV28; D might be TRBD1 (5 bases). The length of the CDR3 is 14 residues. The V gene's germline CDR1 is MDHEN and CDR2 SYDVKM. The V gene lost 10 bases and the J gene lost 6 bases, with 19 bases spanning the gap. CDR3 protein: CANSSPQGANEQFF. The DNA for the CDR3 is TGTGCCAATTCGTCTCCGCAGGGTGCCAATGAGCAGTTCTTC.

The J gene is TRBJ1-1, the V gene TRBV30; tentative D call: TRBD1 (6 bases). The CDR3 sequence is 15 residues long. Trimming cost V 2 bases and J 5 bases, with 18 bases left between them. CDR1 and CDR2 (germline): GTSNPN, SVGIG (reference sequence). CDR3 residues: CAWSYTGAGGTEAFF. CDR3 nucleotides: TGTGCCTGGAGTTACACGGGGGCGGGTGGTACTGAAGCTTTCTTT.

The chain joins TRBV18 to TRBJ1-6, with TRBD1 identical over 7 bases. Germline V CDR1 and CDR2: KGHSH, LQKENI. The CDR3 runs to 14 residues. V lost 4 bases to trimming and J lost 3 bases; unmatched junction nucleotides: 0. CDR3 amino acids: CASSRDSYNSPLHF. CDR3 DNA sequence: TGTGCCAGCTCACGGGACAGCTATAATTCACCCCTCCACTTT.

This sequence joins TRBV30 and TRBJ2-7; no definite D call. From germline, CDR1 is GTSNPN and CDR2 SVGIG (reference sequence). V was trimmed by 1 base and J by 6 bases, leaving 7 bases between them. The CDR3 extends over 11 amino acids. DNA for the CDR3: TGTGCCTGGAGTGCTAGTCGCGAGCAGTACTTC. Amino acids: CAWSASREQYF.

Written as DNA, the CDR3 is TGTGCCAGCAGCACGTCTGGGGCCAACGTCCTGACTTTC. Amino acids: CASSTSGANVLTF. This sequence joins TRBV11-1 and TRBJ2-6, with D unclear. Germline V gene data show CDR1 as SGHAT and CDR2 as FQDESV (reference sequence). The V gene lost 5 bases and the J gene lost 1 base, with 3 bases spanning the gap. The CDR3 contains 13 residues.